This T cell receptor (beta chain) emerged from a study of T cells in Graves' hyperthyroidism and ophthalmopathy. Using RNA transcripts as the source, TCR beta CDR3 regions were amplified. The study used the HTBI primer set for a first-round RT-PCR of the TCR CDR3. Each CDR3 protein is one row after TCRdb ran MiXCR on the multiplex PCR reads. In the table there are roughly 660,000 distinct CDR3 sequences, roughly 17% of which are singletons. For this clonotype: The antigen remains unidentified.

For the diagnoses, clinical symptoms, serum thyroxine and TRAb, thyroid ultrasound and orbital computed tomography were used. Study results and caveats: With a median lead of about 6.9 months before onset, the model predicted ophthalmopathy.

The germline CDR1 and CDR2 sequences are SNHLY and FYNNEI. V shed 7 bases and J shed 5 bases, with 17 bases lying between them. The CDR3 is 14 residues long. The sequenced sample was blood. This receptor was obtained from a man over 45 with Graves' hyperthyroidism. This sequence joins TRBV2 and TRBJ1-1, with D possibly matching TRBD1 (5 bases). CDR3: CASKRVKGPTEAFF. The CDR3 DNA reads as TGTGCCAGCAAAAGGGTGAAGGGGCCGACTGAAGCTTTCTTT.